The 24 T cell receptor beta chains below come from one sample, sequenced in a study of blood T cell repertoires in COVID-19. The assay was immunoSEQ multiplex PCR, and TCRdb's table has in-frame clones only and misses some. The data show 45,000 to 70,000 clones, with about 81% seen just once and under 25% held by the top ten. The sample was peripheral blood. These TCRs come from a woman in her fifties or sixties with acute or convalescent COVID-19.

V and J are TRBV30 and TRBJ1-5, with D possibly being TRBD1 (5 bases). Trimming shortened V by 1 base and J by 0 bases, and 10 bases separated the two germline ends. The CDR3 contains 15 residues. CDR1 is GTSNPN and CDR2 is SVGIG in the germline V gene (reference sequence). The CDR3 bases are TGTGCCTGGAGTGGAACAGGAAATAGCAATCAGCCCCAGCATTTT. Amino acid sequence: CAWSGTGNSNQPQHF. The full variable domain, with the rest looked up from reference TRBV30 and TRBJ1-5, is SQTIHQWPATLVQPVGSPLSLECTVEGTSNPNLYWYRQAAGRGLQLLFYSVGIGQISSEVPQNLSASRPQDRQFILSSKKLLLSDSGFYLCAWSGTGNSNQPQHFGDGTRLSIL.

The chain combines TRBV6-1 with TRBJ1-2; D perhaps matches TRBD1 (6 bases). V shed 2 bases and J shed 5 bases, with 18 bases lying between them. Germline V CDR1 and CDR2: MNHNS, SASEGT. CDR3 size: 16 residues. CDR3 region: CASSERVSGGGYGYTF. DNA of the CDR3: TGTGCCAGCAGTGAAAGGGTGTCGGGGGGCGGGTATGGCTACACCTTC.

CDR3 in DNA: TGTGCCAGCAGCTGGGACAGGGGCGGGTTCGAGCAGTACTTC. Translated, it gives CASSWDRGGFEQYF. V is TRBV7-6 and J is TRBJ2-7; 10 bases align to TRBD1. J gave up 6 bases and V 4 bases, and 6 bases lay outside the gene matches. There are 14 residues in the CDR3. Germline V gene sequence: CDR1 SGHVS, CDR2 FNYEAQ. The whole variable domain, remainder taken from reference TRBV7-6 and TRBJ2-7, is GAGVSQSPRYKVTKRGQDVALRCDPISGHVSLYWYRQALGQGPEFLTYFNYEAQQDKSGLPNDRFSAERPEGSISTLTIQRTEQRDSAMYRCASSWDRGGFEQYFGPGTRLTVT.

This chain joins TRBV7-3 and TRBJ2-1, with 14 bases that match TRBD2. With V trimmed by 5 bases and J by 8 bases, 8 bases remained unmatched. Per germline, CDR1 SGHTA and CDR2 FQGTGA. The CDR3 spans 16 residues. The CDR3 DNA is TGTGCCAGCAGCCCGGGACTAGCGGGGGTCAAGGATGAGCAGTTCTTC. Translating it yields CASSPGLAGVKDEQFF. Supplemented by reference TRBV7-3 and TRBJ2-1, the full variable domain reads GAGVSQTPSNKVTEKGKYVELRCDPISGHTALYWYRQSLGQGPEFLIYFQGTGAADDSGLPNDRFFAVRPEGSVSTLKIQRTERGDSAVYLCASSPGLAGVKDEQFFGPGTRLTVL.

The gene calls are TRBV7-2 and TRBJ1-2; D is unclear. The CDR3 extends over 13 amino acids. Germline CDR1 reads SGHTA; CDR2 reads FQGNSA. V lost 7 bases, J lost 8 bases, and 17 bases lay in between. The CDR3 reads CASTLLGWQGYTF. CDR3 DNA sequence: TGTGCCAGCACGCTTCTTGGTTGGCAGGGCTACACCTTC.

The genes are TRBV6-2 or TRBV6-3 and TRBJ2-7; 9 nucleotides match TRBD1. The CDR3 covers 15 residues. Per the germline V gene, CDR1 is MNHEY and CDR2 is SVGEGT. The J segment lost 0 bases and the V segment lost 5 bases, leaving 5 bases of the junction unmatched. CDR3: CASSPNRGLSYEQYF. The CDR3, as DNA: TGTGCCAGCAGTCCGAACAGGGGGCTCTCCTACGAGCAGTACTTC.

V gene TRBV3-1 (or the pseudogene TRBV3-2) combines with J gene TRBJ2-5; unclear D gene. Trimming took off 1 base at V and 4 bases at J, with 10 bases between the two ends. Germline loops: CDR1 LGHDT, CDR2 YNNKEL (reference sequence). The CDR3 extends over 14 amino acids. CDR3 region: CASSQGVAGETQYF. CDR3 coding DNA: TGTGCCAGCAGCCAAGGGGTAGCTGGAGAGACCCAGTACTTC.

This chain links TRBV30 with TRBJ2-7; tentatively, D is TRBD1 (5 bases). The V end lost 5 bases, the J end lost 1 base, and 9 bases lay between the germline ends. Germline loops: CDR1 GTSNPN, CDR2 SVGIG (reference sequence). This CDR3 has 12 amino acids. CDR3 loop: CAWGAMSYEQYF. The CDR3 DNA sequence: TGTGCCTGGGGGGCCATGTCCTACGAGCAGTACTTC.

Comment on this clone: A read error may account for a junction end that differs from germline. This rearrangement joins TRBV7-7 to TRBJ2-2, with 10 positions matching TRBD2. This CDR3 is built from 16 residues. Germline V gene sequence: CDR1 SSHAT, CDR2 FNYEAQ (reference sequence). CDR3 protein: CASSSLGSGGAGELFF. DNA for the CDR3: TGTGCTAGCAGCTCCTTGGGAAGCGGGGGGGCCGGGGAGCTGTTTTTT.

This chain joins TRBV7-2 and TRBJ2-7, with D perhaps matching TRBD1 (6 bases). This CDR3 is 12 amino acids long. Germline-derived CDR1 and CDR2 are SGHTA and FQGNSA. Trimming took 5 bases from V and 5 from J, leaving 10 bases between them. CDR3 nucleotide sequence: TGTGCCAGCAGCCTTTGGACAGACGAGCAGTACTTC. Amino acids: CASSLWTDEQYF. The full variable domain, its missing parts supplied by reference TRBV7-2 and TRBJ2-7, is GAGVSQSPSNKVTEKGKDVELRCDPISGHTALYWYRQSLGQGLEFLIYFQGNSAPDKSGLPSDRFSAERTGGSVSTLTIQRTQQEDSAVYLCASSLWTDEQYFGPGTRLTVT.

J is TRBJ1-4 and V is TRBV11-2; TRBD1 matches 7 bases. Germline assignment: CDR1 SGHAT and CDR2 FQNNGV. CDR3 length equals 16 residues. V was pared by 0 bases and J by 12 bases, with 13 bases of the junction left unmatched. CDR3 nucleotides: TGTGCCAGCAGCTTAGACCATACGGGCGTAGGGGGCGAACTGTTTTTT. Its translation: CASSLDHTGVGGELFF.

This rearrangement joins TRBV25-1 to TRBJ1-1; D is unresolved. Germline V CDR1 and CDR2: MGHDK, SYGVNS. CDR3 size: 14 residues. Trimming cost V 2 bases and J 8 bases, with 15 bases left between them. This chain's CDR3 is CASSEQSGIGEAFF. CDR3 DNA sequence: TGTGCCAGCAGTGAACAGTCGGGGATTGGGGAAGCTTTCTTT.

In this sample, this clone turned up once. The V and J genes are TRBV5-6 and TRBJ1-4; D is undetermined. Trimming shortened V by 4 bases and J by 1 base, and 11 bases separated the two germline ends. The germline V gene encodes CDR1 SGHDT and CDR2 YYEEEE. CDR3 size: 15 residues. The CDR3 DNA sequence: TGTGCCAGCAGCGTGCCTCACGGAACTAATGAAAAACTGTTTTTT. Protein sequence: CASSVPHGTNEKLFF.

The rearrangement joins TRBV4-2 to TRBJ2-2, with D possibly matching TRBD2 (5 bases). The V and J ends lost 1 base and 7 bases respectively, with 10 bases between them. The CDR3 loop spans 14 amino acids. The germline V gene encodes CDR1 LGHNA and CDR2 YNFKEQ. CDR3 bases: TGTGCCAGCAGCCAAGCAAGAGGGATCGGGGAGCTGTTTTTT. The encoded protein is CASSQARGIGELFF.

The chain joins TRBV10-1 to TRBJ2-3; 9 bases fit TRBD2. From germline, CDR1 is WNHNN and CDR2 SYGVQD (reference sequence). The CDR3 spans 19 residues. Trimming at V came to 2 bases and at J to 5 bases, leaving 17 bases not matched to a gene. The CDR3 nucleotides are TGCGCCAGCAGTGAGGGGGTCAGTAGCGGGGGCCCTGGGGGAGATACGCAGTATTTT. Translated: CASSEGVSSGGPGGDTQYF.

The rearrangement joins TRBV11-2 to TRBJ2-7; a possible D gene is TRBD2 (5 bases). Per the germline V gene, CDR1 is SGHAT and CDR2 is FQNNGV. The CDR3 sequence is 12 residues long. V lost 10 bases and J lost 2, with 12 bases in between. CDR3 nucleotide sequence: TGTGCCACCGATGGAGGAGCCTACGAGCAGTACTTC. Amino acids: CATDGGAYEQYF. The whole variable domain, remainder taken from reference TRBV11-2 and TRBJ2-7, is EAGVAQSPRYKIIEKRQSVAFWCNPISGHATLYWYQQILGQGPKLLIQFQNNGVVDDSQLPKDRFSAERLKGVDSTLKIQPAKLEDSAVYLCATDGGAYEQYFGPGTRLTVT.

V is TRBV7-9 and J is TRBJ1-4; D is possibly TRBD1 (6 bases). This CDR3 spans 14 amino acids. V was trimmed by 1 base and J by 4 bases, leaving 7 bases between them. Germline V gene data show CDR1 as SEHNR and CDR2 as FQNEAQ (reference sequence). Here the CDR3 reads CASSLVRGNEKLFF. Written as DNA, the CDR3 is TGTGCCAGCAGCTTAGTCAGGGGTAATGAAAAACTGTTTTTT.

The V call is TRBV7-9, the J call TRBJ1-6; 7 nucleotides line up with TRBD1. This CDR3 is 14 amino acids long. The V and J ends lost 5 bases and 8 bases, in that order; junction bases with no gene match: 6. From germline, CDR1 is SEHNR and CDR2 FQNEAQ (reference sequence). CDR3 region: CASSQGQDYSPLHF. Here the CDR3 DNA reads TGTGCCAGCAGCCAAGGACAGGACTATTCACCCCTCCACTTT.

The chain employs TRBV6-4 and TRBJ1-2; no reliable D call. Trimming pared 8 bases from V and 7 bases from J, leaving 17 bases between. CDR3 length: 13 amino acids. Germline CDR1 and CDR2: MRHNA and SNTAGT. CDR3 loop: CASRPAGGSGYTF. The CDR3 DNA reads as TGTGCCAGCCGTCCAGCGGGAGGTAGTGGCTACACCTTC.

V and J are TRBV6-8 and TRBJ2-3; possible D gene TRBD1, 6 bases. Per the germline V gene, CDR1 is MNHGY and CDR2 is SAAAGT. The CDR3 consists of 16 residues. V was trimmed by 2 bases and J by 4 bases, leaving 16 bases between them. This CDR3 reads CASSYGRGIYSDTQYF. CDR3 DNA sequence: TGTGCCAGCAGTTACGGTAGGGGGATATACTCAGATACGCAGTATTTT.

This chain links TRBV4-3 with TRBJ1-1; 7 bases are a match to TRBD1. There are 13 residues in the CDR3. CDR1 is LGHNA, CDR2 YSLEER, per germline. V trimming: 4 bases; J trimming: 10 bases; junction bases outside the gene matches: 9. CDR3 DNA sequence: TGCGCCAGCAGCCCTTCAAGGGGGCTTGGAGCTTTCTTT. It codes for CASSPSRGLGAFF.

The chain combines TRBV7-5 with TRBJ1-2; the DNA was not used to check the table's D call, TRBD1. TRBV7-5 counts as a pseudogene. The CDR3 is 15 residues long. CDR3 residues: CVRSSGQGENYGYTF. The CDR3 coding sequence is TGTGTCAGAAGCTCGGGACAGGGGGAAAACTATGGCTACACCTTC.

CDR3 sequence reads: CASSETPRQGYTF. In DNA form, the CDR3 reads TGTGCCAGCAGTGAAACCCCGAGACAGGGGTACACCTTC. The V gene is TRBV6-1, the J gene TRBJ1-2; the match to TRBD1 covers 8 bases. This CDR3 region has 13 residues. The J segment lost 11 bases and the V segment lost 2 bases, leaving 7 bases of the junction unmatched. The germline gives CDR1 MNHNS, CDR2 SASEGT.

This chain links TRBV2 with TRBJ2-7, with a weak D call TRBD2 (5 bases). The CDR3 spans 13 residues. Germline assignment: CDR1 SNHLY and CDR2 FYNNEI. The V end was cut by 6 bases, the J end by 7 bases, with 16 bases between. This CDR3 is CASRFLGSEEQYF. The CDR3 DNA follows: TGTGCCAGCAGGTTTTTGGGGAGCGAGGAGCAGTACTTC.